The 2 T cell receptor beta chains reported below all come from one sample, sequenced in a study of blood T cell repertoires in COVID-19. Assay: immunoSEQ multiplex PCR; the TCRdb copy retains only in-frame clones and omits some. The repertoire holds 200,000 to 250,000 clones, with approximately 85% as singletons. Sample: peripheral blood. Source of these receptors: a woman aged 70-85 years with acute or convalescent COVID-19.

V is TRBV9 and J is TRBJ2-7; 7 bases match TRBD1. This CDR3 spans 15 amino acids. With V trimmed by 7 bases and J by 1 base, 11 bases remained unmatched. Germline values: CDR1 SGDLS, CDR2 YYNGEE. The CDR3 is CASSSGTAVSYEQYF. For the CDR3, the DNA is TGTGCCAGCTCCTCCGGGACAGCCGTATCCTACGAGCAGTACTTC.

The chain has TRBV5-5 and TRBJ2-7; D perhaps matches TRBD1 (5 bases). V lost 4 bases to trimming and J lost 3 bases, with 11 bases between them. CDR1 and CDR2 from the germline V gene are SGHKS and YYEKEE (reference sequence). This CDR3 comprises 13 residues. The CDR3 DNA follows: TGTGCCAGCAGCGAGACAGCATACTACGAGCAGTACTTC. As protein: CASSETAYYEQYF.